This paragraph reports one TCR beta chain. The antigen remains unidentified. The sample is drawn from a study of Ad26.COV2.S vaccination and SARS-CoV-2 variants. Treatment in this sample: around 19 received Ad26.COV2.S at low or high dose, single or two shots; roughly 5 received placebo; per-sample allocation not given. It was on day 63 after the first vaccine or placebo injection that samples were taken. Profiled with immunoSEQ multiplex PCR; TCRdb holds only in-frame clones, not every one. The sample includes about 350,000 clones, approximately 84% of them seen just once. Overall study findings and caveats: Spike-specific TCR breadth in vaccine recipients exceeded that seen in placebo recipients.

This specimen consisted of peripheral blood, obtained in a trial of Ad26.COV2.S vaccine versus placebo. The origin of this receptor is a person between 18 and 65 years old who received the Ad26.COV2.S COVID-19 vaccine or a placebo.

CDR3 nucleotides: TGTGCCAGCAGACCCTCAGGGGCAGGGGAGACCCAGTACTTC. Translation: CASRPSGAGETQYF. The chain recombines TRBV28 with TRBJ2-5; tentative D call: TRBD1 (6 bases). This CDR3 comprises 14 residues. The germline CDR1 and CDR2 sequences are MDHEN and SYDVKM. Trimming stripped 6 bases from V and 5 bases from J, with 16 bases between.